This T cell receptor (beta chain) stems from a study of blood T cell repertoires in COVID-19. Study-level information: Italy, Spain and the United States were the sources of the convalescent and acute COVID-19 samples.

Per the original methods: Amplified reference gene primers provided the basis for estimating nucleated cell counts. Profiled with immunoSEQ multiplex PCR; TCRdb holds only in-frame clones, not every one. Clone size and V and J calls were adopted from that table, with D and trimming inferred from the DNA. The table lists over 300,000 clones, roughly 90% of them singletons. The source material was peripheral blood. This clonotype was obtained from a man in his forties with acute or convalescent COVID-19.

As DNA, the CDR3 is TGTGCCAGCAGCGTAGGAAAGGGGGCTAGACCTGGAAACACCATATATTTT. It yields the protein CASSVGKGARPGNTIYF. V gene TRBV9 combines with J gene TRBJ1-3; 7 positions agree with TRBD1. Unmatched junction bases numbered 8, after V lost 0 bases and J lost 2 bases. The CDR3 has 17 amino acids. Germline V gene lookup returns CDR1 SGDLS and CDR2 YYNGEE.